This T cell receptor (beta chain) was identified in a study of CD8 T cells in Susac syndrome. An input of about 0.5 to 1 ug of RNA was subjected to reverse transcription using random hexamers. An immunoSEQ multiplex PCR generated amplified TCR beta CDR3 products spanning 54 Vbeta and 13 Jbeta. One entry per CDR3 protein, called by TCRdb with MiXCR from the immunoSEQ multiplex PCR reads. The table includes 150,000 to 200,000 distinct CDR3 sequences, roughly 92% detected once. Findings and caveats of the study: As the study acknowledged, the number of individuals who were part of its TCR sequencing and HLA analysis was relatively small.

Notes on this clonotype: As yet, its antigen is unknown.

Relapsing-remitting disease, either stable or active, was present in the multiple sclerosis controls, who were treatment-naive patients. The TEMRA cells underwent FACS enrichment, while the CD8+ and CD4+ T cells underwent negative isolation. The sequence was obtained from a human donor with multiple sclerosis. Sequenced input: CD4+ T cells from PBMCs.

In DNA, the CDR3 is TGTGCCAGTACCCGAGCGGGGTCAGGGGCCCAACTCGTCACTGAAGCTTTCTTT. This translates into CASTRAGSGAQLVTEAFF. This rearrangement joins TRBV19 to TRBJ1-1, with a possible D match to TRBD1 (6 bases). CDR3 length equals 18 residues. Trimming left V 7 bases short and J 4 bases short, with 28 bases between. CDR1 and CDR2 (germline): LNHDA, SQIVND (reference sequence).